These T cell receptor beta chains were read from a single sample in a study of cytomegalovirus exposure and HLA in healthy donors. Here immunoSEQ multiplex PCR was the method, and the copy in TCRdb shows in-frame clones only, minus some. The sample consists of over 75,000 clones, approximately 80% of them appearing once. Sequencing used PBMCs. These receptors were collected from a male donor in good health and CMV-seropositive. CDR3s include the opening cysteine and the closing phenylalanine or tryptophan. The D gene is left open where the match is weak. Expanded clones are given a class, and other clones once, few, many or no size at all.

D,J,V,size,CDR3,DNA
-,TRBJ1-2,TRBV9,-,CASSPRVGSYTF,TGTGCCAGCAGCCCGCGGGTGGGCAGCTACACCTTC
-,TRBJ2-1,TRBV2,-,CASSVDSYNEQFF,TGTGCCAGCAGTGTTGACAGTTACAATGAGCAGTTCTTC
-,TRBJ1-1,TRBV5-5,few,CASSLEAGKTEAFF,TGTGCCAGCAGCTTGGAAGCAGGGAAAACTGAAGCTTTCTTT
-,TRBJ1-5,TRBV6-5,-,CASSLDRNLNQPQHF,TGTGCCAGCAGCCTAGACAGAAATCTCAATCAGCCCCAGCATTTT
-,TRBJ2-1,TRBV19,-,CASSSRLASHEQFF,TGTGCCAGTAGTTCCCGTCTAGCGTCCCATGAGCAGTTCTTC
-,TRBJ1-5,TRBV4-1,-,CASSRSPEPNQPQHF,TGCGCCAGCAGCCGGTCACCAGAACCAAATCAGCCCCAGCATTTT
TRBD1,TRBJ1-2,TRBV13,-,CASSPDRGVGYGYTF,TGTGCCAGCAGCCCGGACAGGGGAGTAGGCTATGGCTACACCTTC
-,TRBJ2-7,TRBV5-6,-,CASSLEQPPYEQYF,TGTGCCAGCAGCTTGGAACAGCCTCCCTACGAGCAGTACTTC
TRBD2,TRBJ2-3,TRBV9,-,CASSVGIGGYNADTQYF,TGTGCCAGCAGCGTAGGAATCGGGGGGTACAACGCAGATACGCAGTATTTT
TRBD2,TRBJ2-5,TRBV9,-,CASSVIASGGADQETQYF,TGTGCCAGCAGCGTAATCGCTAGCGGGGGGGCCGATCAAGAGACCCAGTACTTC
-,TRBJ1-1,TRBV29-1,-,CSVDRGDTEAFF,TGCAGCGTTGACAGGGGCGACACTGAAGCTTTCTTT
TRBD1,TRBJ2-7,TRBV6-5,-,CASSYSIRDRAYEQYF,TGTGCCAGCAGTTACTCGATTAGGGACAGAGCCTACGAGCAGTACTTC
TRBD1,TRBJ2-2,TRBV11-2,-,CASSLTGTGTGELFF,TGTGCCAGCAGCTTGACCGGGACAGGAACCGGGGAGCTGTTTTTT
TRBD1,TRBJ1-2,TRBV2,-,CASTGQGLGYTF,TGTGCCAGCACGGGACAGGGGTTAGGCTACACCTTC
-,TRBJ2-3,TRBV29-1,-,CSAAPAGRSDTQYF,TGCAGCGCTGCGCCCGCAGGGAGGTCAGATACGCAGTATTTT
-,TRBJ2-7,TRBV30,-,CAWRTGGEYEQYF,TGTGCCTGGAGGACGGGGGGCGAATACGAGCAGTACTTC
TRBD1,TRBJ1-6,TRBV11-2,-,CASSSLGTGGSPLHF,TGTGCCAGCTCTTCGCTAGGGACAGGGGGCTCACCCCTCCACTTT
-,TRBJ2-7,TRBV18,-,CASSPQPRGGNLYEQYF,TGTGCCAGCTCACCTCAACCTAGAGGGGGAAACCTTTACGAGCAGTACTTC
-,TRBJ1-4,TRBV30,few,CAWTGTLDEKLFF,TGTGCCTGGACCGGGACATTGGACGAAAAACTGTTTTTT
-,TRBJ1-5,TRBV19,-,CASSIASLGGGNQPQHF,TGTGCCAGTAGTATAGCGTCCCTTGGAGGGGGCAATCAGCCCCAGCATTTT
-,TRBJ1-2,TRBV27,few,CASRPGDRYGYTF,TGTGCCAGCAGGCCGGGGGATCGCTATGGCTACACCTTC
TRBD1,TRBJ2-7,TRBV5-8,-,CASSSGTGSYEQYF,TGTGCCAGCAGCTCCGGGACAGGGTCCTACGAGCAGTACTTC
-,TRBJ1-6,TRBV7-9,-,CASHDPGSPLHF,TGTGCCAGCCACGACCCAGGTTCACCCCTCCACTTT
-,TRBJ1-6,TRBV19,-,CASSIKTVNSPLHF,TGTGCCAGTAGTATTAAGACAGTTAATTCACCCCTCCACTTT
TRBD1,TRBJ1-2,TRBV27,-,CASSPRTGAFPYGYTF,TGTGCCAGCAGTCCCCGGACAGGGGCTTTTCCCTATGGCTACACCTTC
-,TRBJ2-7,TRBV18,-,CASSPHARQLYEQYF,TGTGCCAGCTCACCACACGCAAGACAGCTCTACGAGCAGTACTTC
TRBD2,TRBJ2-7,TRBV6-5,few,CASSFSGGAPYEQYF,TGTGCCAGCAGCTTTAGCGGGGGTGCGCCCTACGAGCAGTACTTC
-,TRBJ2-2,TRBV15,-,CATTTEANTGELFF,TGTGCCACAACGACAGAAGCAAACACCGGGGAGCTGTTTTTT
-,TRBJ2-3,TRBV7-9,once,CSSSLRTGTSTDTQYF,TGTTCCAGCAGCCTCCGGACTGGAACTAGCACAGATACGCAGTATTTT
-,TRBJ1-5,TRBV10-3,few,CATRPGQVNQPQHF,TGTGCCACCCGGCCCGGACAAGTAAATCAGCCCCAGCATTTT
TRBD1,TRBJ1-2,TRBV19,-,CASRLQGTYGYTF,TGTGCCAGTAGGCTACAGGGGACCTATGGCTACACCTTC
-,TRBJ1-1,TRBV7-9,-,CASILPGTLEAFF,TGTGCCAGCATCCTGCCCGGTACCCTTGAAGCTTTCTTT
TRBD1,TRBJ1-4,TRBV4-1,few,CASSRTQGATNEKLFF,TGCGCCAGCAGCCGAACTCAGGGGGCAACTAATGAAAAACTGTTTTTT
-,TRBJ1-2,TRBV6-5,few,CASLGGDYGYTF,TGTGCCAGTCTAGGGGGGGACTATGGCTACACCTTC
-,TRBJ1-6,TRBV18,few,CASSPMGGENSPLHF,TGTGCCAGCTCACCAATGGGGGGTGAGAATTCACCCCTCCACTTT
TRBD1,TRBJ2-2,TRBV7-2,-,CASSRTGAVSTGELFF,TGTGCCAGCAGCCGGACAGGGGCAGTCTCCACCGGGGAGCTGTTTTTT
TRBD1,TRBJ2-2,TRBV29-1,-,CSVGDRTNTGELFF,TGCAGCGTGGGGGACAGGACGAACACCGGGGAGCTGTTTTTT
-,TRBJ2-3,TRBV7-6,-,CASSPLTVDTQYF,TGTGCCAGCAGCCCCCTTACGGTGGATACGCAGTATTTT
TRBD1,TRBJ2-7,TRBV4-2,-,CASGDRVHEQYF,TGTGCCAGCGGGGACAGGGTACACGAGCAGTACTTC